Presented here are 27 T cell receptor beta chains from one specimen sequenced in a study of blood T cell repertoires in COVID-19. Repertoires were generated with immunoSEQ multiplex PCR, while TCRdb's copy carries only in-frame clones and drops some. The sample shows more than 150,000 clones, roughly four fifths of them seen only once. Source material: peripheral blood. All receptors come from a woman of 80 years or more with COVID-19, enrolled during active disease.

The chain joins TRBV7-2 to TRBJ2-3, with unresolved D. Germline values: CDR1 SGHTA, CDR2 FQGNSA. CDR3 length equals 13 residues. V lost 3 bases, J lost 2 bases, and 6 bases lay in between. DNA for the CDR3: TGTGCCAGCAGCTTTGAGATCACAGATACGCAGTATTTT. It yields the protein CASSFEITDTQYF. Drawing the rest from reference TRBV7-2 and TRBJ2-3, the complete variable domain is GAGVSQSPSNKVTEKGKDVELRCDPISGHTALYWYRQSLGQGLEFLIYFQGNSAPDKSGLPSDRFSAERTGGSVSTLTIQRTQQEDSAVYLCASSFEITDTQYFGPGTRLTVL.

The chain joins TRBV7-9 to TRBJ1-2; possible D gene TRBD1, 5 bases. The CDR3 has 15 amino acids. Germline CDR1 reads SEHNR; CDR2 reads FQNEAQ (reference sequence). V was trimmed by 5 bases and J by 0 bases, leaving 13 bases between them. CDR3 residues: CASSGHAGANYGYTF. In DNA form, the CDR3 reads TGTGCCAGCAGCGGACACGCGGGGGCTAACTATGGCTACACCTTC.

V gene TRBV5-5 combines with J gene TRBJ1-5; D might be TRBD1 (5 bases). The V end lost 0 bases, the J end lost 0 bases, and 7 bases lay between the germline ends. This CDR3 is 15 amino acids long. Germline-derived CDR1 and CDR2 are SGHKS and YYEKEE (reference sequence). The chain's CDR3 is CASSLVGDSNQPQHF. Written as DNA, the CDR3 is TGTGCCAGCAGCTTGGTAGGGGATAGCAATCAGCCCCAGCATTTT. Full variable domain (rest looked up from reference TRBV5-5 and TRBJ1-5): DAGVTQSPTHLIKTRGQQVTLRCSPISGHKSVSWYQQVLGQGPQFIFQYYEKEERGRGNFPDRFSARQFPNYSSELNVNALLLGDSALYLCASSLVGDSNQPQHFGDGTRLSIL.

The rearrangement joins TRBV11-2 to TRBJ1-1; maybe TRBD1 (6 bases). Germline CDR1 reads SGHAT; CDR2 reads FQNNGV. V was shortened by 3 bases and J by 0 bases, with 11 bases between the two germline ends. The CDR3 has 15 residues. CDR3 sequence reads: CASSFYRALNTEAFF. CDR3 DNA: TGTGCCAGCAGCTTTTACAGGGCCCTGAACACTGAAGCTTTCTTT.

This clone was counted many times. The chain uses TRBV30 and TRBJ1-2; 8 positions agree with TRBD1. J was trimmed by 8 bases and V by 1 base; bases with no gene match: 6. The CDR3 has 13 amino acids. Germline V gene lookup returns CDR1 GTSNPN and CDR2 SVGIG (reference sequence). CDR3 in amino acids: CAWSEETGVGYTF. CDR3 nucleotide sequence: TGTGCCTGGAGTGAGGAGACAGGGGTCGGCTACACCTTC.

This chain links TRBV7-6 with TRBJ1-1, with D tentatively TRBD1 (6 bases). CDR1 and CDR2 (germline): SGHVS, FNYEAQ. The CDR3 consists of 14 residues. V lost 1 base, J lost 3 bases, and 9 bases lay in between. For the CDR3, the DNA is TGTGCCAGCAGCTTAGTAGAGGGGGACACTGAAGCTTTCTTT. Translating gives CASSLVEGDTEAFF.

The chain uses TRBV6-1 and TRBJ2-7; the match to TRBD1 covers 8 bases. Germline V gene data show CDR1 as MNHNS and CDR2 as SASEGT. V trimming: 2 bases; J trimming: 1 base; junction bases outside the gene matches: 7. The CDR3 runs 16 residues. The CDR3 is CASSESRGRGSYEQYF. As DNA, the CDR3 is TGTGCCAGCAGTGAATCCAGGGGGCGCGGATCCTACGAGCAGTACTTC.

CDR3: CATSDFPGRDFQFF. The CDR3 coding sequence is TGTGCCACCAGTGATTTCCCCGGCCGGGACTTCCAGTTCTTC. The gene calls are TRBV24-1 and TRBJ2-1; a weak D match, TRBD2 (6 bases). The CDR3 length is 14 residues. V shed 1 base and J shed 13 bases, with 16 bases lying between them. Germline-derived CDR1 and CDR2 are KGHDR and SFDVKD.

This clone was seen a handful of times. The J gene is TRBJ1-1, the V gene TRBV6-2 or TRBV6-3; D is unclear. CDR3 length: 13 residues. Germline V gene data show CDR1 as MNHEY and CDR2 as SVGEGT. V was pared by 5 bases and J by 5 bases, with 12 bases between. CDR3 in amino acids: CASSHRFVTEAFF. The DNA for the CDR3 is TGTGCCAGCAGTCACCGGTTTGTGACTGAAGCTTTCTTT.

V usage is TRBV9 and J usage is TRBJ1-6; 7 bases fit TRBD1. This CDR3 has 14 amino acids. V lost 4 bases, J lost 13 bases, and 11 bases stayed unmatched. The germline gives CDR1 SGDLS, CDR2 YYNGEE. The CDR3 DNA sequence: TGTGCCAGCAGCCCCGGACAGGTCCCCCTTCCCCTCCACTTT. Its protein product is CASSPGQVPLPLHF.

Only one count was recorded for this clone. V gene TRBV5-1 combines with J gene TRBJ2-1; 9 nucleotides align to TRBD2. The CDR3 totals 14 residues. Germline V CDR1 and CDR2: SGHRS, YFSETQ. V dropped 4 bases and J dropped 6; count of bases not matched to a gene: 5. CDR3 protein: CASSGGLAANEQFF. The CDR3 nucleotides are TGCGCCAGCAGCGGGGGACTAGCAGCCAATGAGCAGTTCTTC.

The rearrangement uses TRBV2 and TRBJ2-7, with D tentatively TRBD2 (5 bases). CDR1 is SNHLY, CDR2 FYNNEI, per germline. The CDR3 covers 13 residues. The germline V and J ends were trimmed by 5 bases and 6 bases, with 14 bases remaining between them. CDR3 sequence: CASSFLASSEQYF. DNA for the CDR3: TGTGCCAGCAGTTTCCTAGCCTCATCCGAGCAGTACTTC.

V and J are TRBV5-5 and TRBJ2-7, with TRBD1 matching 7 bases. There are 13 residues in the CDR3. Germline assignment: CDR1 SGHKS and CDR2 YYEKEE (reference sequence). The junction had 6 bases not matched to a gene; V was cut back by 4 bases and J by 5 bases. Written as DNA, the CDR3 is TGTGCCAGCAGCCTCGGGACAGCGAACGAGCAGTACTTC. Protein product: CASSLGTANEQYF.

This clone was observed once. This CDR3 is also generated by other DNA sequences in the sample. The chain recombines TRBV9 with TRBJ1-5, with D perhaps TRBD1 (6 bases). Trimming cost V 0 bases and J 1 base, with 8 bases left between them. CDR3 length equals 15 residues. Germline assignment: CDR1 SGDLS and CDR2 YYNGEE. CDR3 sequence: CASSVGQGSNQPQHF. CDR3 in DNA: TGTGCCAGCAGCGTAGGGCAGGGGAGCAATCAGCCCCAGCATTTT.

This sequence joins TRBV7-9 and TRBJ1-2, with D uncertain. V dropped 5 bases and J dropped 8 bases, with 27 bases sitting between them. The CDR3 runs to 17 residues. The germline V gene has CDR1 SEHNR and CDR2 FQNEAQ (reference sequence). CDR3 DNA: TGTGCCAGCAGCCGAAAGCGGGTCCTACTCCCCTTAGTCGGCTACACCTTC. It is translated as CASSRKRVLLPLVGYTF.

This clone was detected only once. This rearrangement joins TRBV7-9 to TRBJ2-5; TRBD2 matches at 7 bases. The CDR3 totals 15 residues. Germline lookup yields CDR1 SEHNR and CDR2 FQNEAQ (reference sequence). The J segment lost 5 bases and the V segment lost 3 bases, leaving 9 bases of the junction unmatched. The CDR3 DNA is TGTGCCAGCAGCTTGGGCGGCGGGAGCAGTGAGACCCAGTACTTC. This sequence encodes CASSLGGGSSETQYF.

The chain carries TRBV5-8 and TRBJ1-5; D ambiguous. CDR3 length equals 13 residues. The germline CDR1 and CDR2 sequences are SGHTS and YDEGEE. Between the trimmed V and J ends, which lost 0 bases and 7 bases, there was a span of 8 bases. CDR3 nucleotides: TGTGCCAGCAGCTTGGGAGGGAAACAGCCCCAGCATTTT. Amino acids: CASSLGGKQPQHF.

The V gene is TRBV19, the J gene TRBJ1-6; 11 positions match TRBD1. The V segment lost 6 bases and the J segment 8 bases; nucleotides outside the gene matches: 3. The germline CDR1 and CDR2 sequences are LNHDA and SQIVND (reference sequence). The CDR3 is 14 residues long. The CDR3 sequence is CASRPGQGDSPLHF. In DNA form, the CDR3 reads TGTGCCAGTAGGCCGGGACAGGGGGATTCACCCCTCCACTTT.

This clone was recorded once. V is TRBV10-3 and J is TRBJ2-5; 9 bases fit TRBD2. Trimming took 10 bases from V and 5 from J; bases not matched to a gene: 17. In germline, CDR1 is ENHRY, CDR2 SYGVKD. CDR3 size: 16 residues. The DNA for the CDR3 is TGTGCCACCAGACCCCGGGGCGGGGGGGCCGGTGAGACCCAGTACTTC. Amino acid sequence: CATRPRGGGAGETQYF.

Details on this clone: One end of the junction fails to match germline, which may point to a read error. CDR3 coding DNA: TGTGCCAGCAGTGAAGCGATTAAGCCCGGGGTCTTC. Translation gives CASSEAIKPGVF. V is TRBV6-1 and J is TRBJ2-1; a possible D gene is TRBD2 (5 bases). The CDR3 contains 12 residues. Germline lookup yields CDR1 MNHNS and CDR2 SASEGT.

The V gene is TRBV12-5, the J gene TRBJ2-2, with unresolved D. V was shortened by 5 bases and J by 2 bases, with 15 bases between the two germline ends. CDR3 length equals 16 residues. Germline CDR1 LGHNT, CDR2 FRNRAP. The CDR3 is CASGPSGGRNTGELFF. The CDR3 region has the DNA TGTGCTAGTGGTCCATCTGGTGGCAGAAACACCGGGGAGCTGTTTTTT.

The CDR3 protein is CASSSYTTDTQYF. The CDR3 DNA sequence: TGCGCCAGCAGCTCCTATACCACAGATACGCAGTATTTT. V usage is TRBV5-1 and J usage is TRBJ2-3; D is uncertain. The CDR3 consists of 13 residues. Germline CDR1 and CDR2: SGHRS and YFSETQ. V lost 3 bases to trimming and J lost 2 bases, with 7 bases between them.

The V call is TRBV29-1, the J call TRBJ1-1; the D gene is possibly TRBD1 (5 bases). The CDR3 is made up of 14 amino acids. The V gene's germline CDR1 is SQVTM and CDR2 ANQGSEA. Trimming shortened V by 4 bases and J by 1 base, and 13 bases separated the two germline ends. The CDR3 region has the DNA TGCAGCGTTGCAATCCGGGGGGGGAACACTGAAGCTTTCTTT. Residues: CSVAIRGGNTEAFF. The full variable domain, in which reference TRBV29-1 and TRBJ1-1 provide the parts outside the CDR3, is SAVISQKPSRDICQRGTSLTIQCQVDSQVTMMFWYRQQPGQSLTLIATANQGSEATYESGFVIDKFPISRPNLTFSTLTVSNMSPEDSSIYLCSVAIRGGNTEAFFGQGTRLTVV.

The chain employs TRBV24-1 and TRBJ1-1, with D possibly being TRBD1 (6 bases). The germline V and J ends were trimmed by 3 bases and 4 bases, with 17 bases remaining between them. Germline V gives CDR1 KGHDR, CDR2 SFDVKD. The CDR3 consists of 16 residues. The CDR3 nucleotides read TGTGCCACCAGTGATAGCCAGGGGACCAGTACCACTGAAGCTTTCTTT. It yields the protein CATSDSQGTSTTEAFF.

J is TRBJ1-5 and V is TRBV10-3; D unresolved. The CDR3 covers 13 residues. The germline gives CDR1 ENHRY, CDR2 SYGVKD. Between the trimmed V and J ends, which lost 6 bases and 4 bases, there was a span of 10 bases. The CDR3 here is CAIRGSSNQPQHF. The CDR3 DNA sequence: TGTGCCATCAGGGGGAGTAGTAATCAGCCCCAGCATTTT.

J is TRBJ1-5 and V is TRBV5-6, with 7 bases that match TRBD1. From germline, CDR1 is SGHDT and CDR2 YYEEEE. This CDR3 is built from 15 residues. The ends lost 2 bases at V and 6 bases at J; junction bases unmatched: 8. CDR3 region: CASSFSPSGGQPQHF. CDR3 bases: TGTGCCAGCAGCTTTTCCCCATCAGGGGGTCAGCCCCAGCATTTT.

V gene TRBV6-5 combines with J gene TRBJ1-1; TRBD1 matches 9 bases. Germline V gives CDR1 MNHEY, CDR2 SVGAGI. J lost 7 bases, V lost 5 bases, and 5 bases had no gene match. The CDR3 has 13 residues. The CDR3 reads CASSPTTGGEAFF. The DNA of the CDR3 is TGTGCCAGCAGTCCAACGACAGGGGGTGAAGCTTTCTTT.